The 4 T cell receptor beta chains in this list originate from one sample, sequenced in a study of blood T cell repertoires in COVID-19. Sequencing used immunoSEQ multiplex PCR; TCRdb keeps in-frame clones, though not all of them. The data show under 350,000 clones, 89% seen once. The sequenced material came from PBMCs or T cells enriched from blood (not recorded which). The receptors stem from a woman between 35 and 50 years old who had recovered from COVID-19.

The chain couples TRBV9 to TRBJ2-2, with 9 positions matching TRBD1. This CDR3 has 14 residues. Trimming took 3 bases from V and 9 from J; bases not matched to a gene: 6. Germline assignment: CDR1 SGDLS and CDR2 YYNGEE. This chain's CDR3 is CASSGDRVLRELFF. The CDR3 region has the DNA TGTGCCAGCAGCGGGGACAGGGTACTTAGGGAGCTGTTTTTT.

This clone was seen more than once but under ten times. The chain joins TRBV27 to TRBJ1-2; possibly TRBD1 for D (5 bases). CDR3 size: 12 residues. The germline V gene has CDR1 MNHEY and CDR2 SMNVEV (reference sequence). Trimming removed 4 bases at V and 6 bases at J, with 9 bases between. CDR3 DNA sequence: TGTGCCAGCAGTTCGAAGGGGAATGGCTACACCTTC. Its translation: CASSSKGNGYTF.

This chain links TRBV19 with TRBJ1-2; 9 bases are a match to TRBD1. The V gene end was trimmed by 6 bases and the J gene end by 10 bases; junction bases not matched to a gene: 15. The CDR3 runs 15 residues. From germline, CDR1 is LNHDA and CDR2 SQIVND (reference sequence). CDR3 DNA: TGTGCCAGTAGATATGGGGACAGGGCCAACGCAATCTACACCTTC. Translated: CASRYGDRANAIYTF.

V and J are TRBV14 and TRBJ1-2; D remains ambiguous. Trimming pared 0 bases from V and 6 bases from J, leaving 8 bases between. This CDR3 comprises 13 residues. Germline values: CDR1 SGHDN, CDR2 FVKESK. In DNA, the CDR3 is TGTGCCAGCAGCCAAGAAACCTTAGATGGCTACACCTTC. Protein: CASSQETLDGYTF.